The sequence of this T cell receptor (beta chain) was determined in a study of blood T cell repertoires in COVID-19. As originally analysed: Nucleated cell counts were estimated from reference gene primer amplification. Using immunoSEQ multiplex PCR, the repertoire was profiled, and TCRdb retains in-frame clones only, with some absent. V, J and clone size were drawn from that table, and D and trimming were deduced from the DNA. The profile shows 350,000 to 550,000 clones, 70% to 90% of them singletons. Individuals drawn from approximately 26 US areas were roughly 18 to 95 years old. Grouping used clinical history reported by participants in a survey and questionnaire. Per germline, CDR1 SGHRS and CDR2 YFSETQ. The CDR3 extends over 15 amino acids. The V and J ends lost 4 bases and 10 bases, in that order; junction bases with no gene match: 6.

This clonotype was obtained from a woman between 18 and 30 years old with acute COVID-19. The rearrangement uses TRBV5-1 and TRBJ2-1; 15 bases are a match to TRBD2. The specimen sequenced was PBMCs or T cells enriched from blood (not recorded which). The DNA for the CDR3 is TGCGCCAGCAGCCCGGGGACTAGCGGGGGGTTGGAGCAGTTCTTC. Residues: CASSPGTSGGLEQFF. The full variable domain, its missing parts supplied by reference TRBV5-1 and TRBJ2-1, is KAGVTQTPRYLIKTRGQQVTLSCSPISGHRSVSWYQQTPGQGLQFLFEYFSETQRNKGNFPGRFSGRQFSNSRSEMNVSTLELGDSALYLCASSPGTSGGLEQFFGPGTRLTVL.